Below, 18 T cell receptor beta chains from the same sample are listed, as sequenced in a study of patients and donors after allogeneic stem cell transplantation (TCRdb year 2020). Library preparation used RT-PCR. The sample was run on a NextSeq 550. TCRdb reprocessed the public reads (quality trimming at Q25 with fastp, clone calling with MiXCR) and kept in-frame beta chains. CDR3 protein sequences are deduplicated, and each keeps its most common genes and DNA. This sample is represented by tens of thousands of distinct CDR3 sequences; around 46% of them were singletons. Roughly 64% of the sample is taken by the ten largest. Material for sequencing was blood, either unsorted or a sorted T cell fraction (not recorded which). Every receptor here comes from a human donor who was either an allogeneic HSCT recipient or a stem cell or donor lymphocyte infusion donor (not recorded which). It is not recorded whose cells these are; they may come from a transplant donor.

V gene TRBV5-1 combines with J gene TRBJ1-1; perhaps TRBD1 as D (6 bases). Germline-derived CDR1 and CDR2 are SGHRS and YFSETQ. The CDR3 runs to 15 residues. Deletions cut 4 bases from V and 4 bases from J, with 17 bases between. CDR3 coding DNA: TGCGCCAGCAGCCCGATGGGGGCGCTGGGCACTGAAGCTTTCTTT. Translation: CASSPMGALGTEAFF.

The chain recombines TRBV7-2 with TRBJ1-2; D is ambiguous. Trimming took off 5 bases at V and 7 bases at J, with 8 bases between the two ends. This CDR3 has 11 residues. The germline V gene has CDR1 SGHTA and CDR2 FQGNSA. The CDR3 sequence is CASSPSGGYTF. The CDR3 bases are TGTGCCAGCAGCCCCTCGGGTGGCTACACCTTC. Full variable domain (missing parts from reference TRBV7-2 and TRBJ1-2): GAGVSQSPSNKVTEKGKDVELRCDPISGHTALYWYRQSLGQGLEFLIYFQGNSAPDKSGLPSDRFSAERTGGSVSTLTIQRTQQEDSAVYLCASSPSGGYTFGSGTRLTVV.

The chain employs TRBV5-1 and TRBJ1-2; perhaps TRBD1 as D (6 bases). The CDR3 contains 15 residues. Deletions cut 4 bases from V and 0 bases from J, with 13 bases between. Germline-derived CDR1 and CDR2 are SGHRS and YFSETQ. CDR3 loop: CASSGGTSPNYGYTF. The CDR3 DNA sequence: TGCGCCAGCAGCGGCGGGACATCTCCTAACTATGGCTACACCTTC.

V and J are TRBV7-2 and TRBJ1-2; D may be TRBD1 (5 bases). In germline, CDR1 is SGHTA, CDR2 FQGNSA. Trimming shortened V by 0 bases and J by 5 bases, and 7 bases separated the two germline ends. CDR3 length: 13 amino acids. The CDR3 region is CASSLAGAYGYTF. CDR3 nucleotides: TGTGCCAGCAGCTTAGCTGGGGCGTATGGCTACACCTTC.

This clonotype was detected once. The rearrangement uses TRBV10-3 and TRBJ2-7; tentatively, D is TRBD2 (5 bases). CDR3 length equals 15 residues. V was trimmed by 6 bases and J by 0 bases, leaving 15 bases between them. The germline V gene encodes CDR1 ENHRY and CDR2 SYGVKD. As DNA, the CDR3 is TGTGCCATCAGCCCCCGGGGTATTAGCTCCTACGAGCAGTACTTC. It yields the protein CAISPRGISSYEQYF.

V usage is TRBV10-3 and J usage is TRBJ1-1; D is ambiguous. V lost 5 bases, J lost 6 bases, and 16 bases lay in between. In germline, CDR1 is ENHRY, CDR2 SYGVKD. The CDR3 is 14 amino acids. The CDR3 protein is CAISTDRDTAEAFF. DNA of the CDR3: TGTGCCATCAGTACCGACCGGGATACCGCTGAAGCTTTCTTT.

The chain joins TRBV28 to TRBJ1-5; 9 nucleotides align to TRBD1. V was clipped by 7 bases and J by 6 bases; unmatched bases: 4. The CDR3 totals 13 residues. Per germline, CDR1 MDHEN and CDR2 SYDVKM. The CDR3 reads CASIGTGFQPQHF. Here the CDR3 DNA reads TGTGCCAGCATTGGGACAGGGTTTCAGCCCCAGCATTTT.

The rearrangement links TRBV29-1 to TRBJ1-5; no clear D. Germline CDR1 and CDR2: SQVTM and ANQGSEA. There are 15 residues in the CDR3. V lost 4 bases, J lost 0 bases, and 13 bases lay in between. CDR3 residues: CSVARAGGSNQPQHF. The CDR3 nucleotides read TGCAGCGTTGCCCGCGCAGGCGGTAGCAATCAGCCCCAGCATTTT.

This clonotype is a singleton in its sample. The rearrangement uses TRBV24-1 and TRBJ1-5; D perhaps matches TRBD1 (6 bases). V was trimmed by 0 bases and J by 9 bases, leaving 11 bases between them. From germline, CDR1 is KGHDR and CDR2 SFDVKD. This CDR3 region has 14 residues. CDR3 DNA sequence: TGTGCCACCAGTGATTTGCAAGGGGGACGGCCCCAGCATTTT. Protein product: CATSDLQGGRPQHF.

This clonotype was seen only a few times. The chain is built from TRBV4-3 and TRBJ1-6; no clear D. Germline loops: CDR1 LGHNA, CDR2 YSLEER. V lost 1 base to trimming and J lost 5 bases, with 9 bases between them. The CDR3 contains 15 residues. CDR3 coding DNA: TGCGCCAGCAGCCAAGGGACGGCAAATAATTCACCCCTCCACTTT. It translates to CASSQGTANNSPLHF.

The chain links TRBV12-3 or TRBV12-4 to TRBJ2-3, with 8 nucleotides matching TRBD2. V gave up 6 bases and J gave up 4 bases; unmatched junction bases: 6. The CDR3 is made up of 14 amino acids. The CDR3 nucleotides are TGTGCCAGCAGCCAACTAGCGGATCCAGATACGCAGTATTTT. This translates into CASSQLADPDTQYF.

J is TRBJ1-1 and V is TRBV27; D gene unclear. Germline V gene sequence: CDR1 MNHEY, CDR2 SMNVEV (reference sequence). The CDR3 has 16 amino acids. V dropped 2 bases and J dropped 2 bases, with 15 bases sitting between them. The CDR3 region has the DNA TGTGCCAGCAGTTTACTCCCTCGAAGGGCAAACACTGAAGCTTTCTTT. Encoded protein: CASSLLPRRANTEAFF.

This chain uses TRBV7-3 with TRBJ2-1; 7 bases fit TRBD2. Germline assignment: CDR1 SGHTA and CDR2 FQGTGA. With V trimmed by 0 bases and J by 1 base, 3 bases remained unmatched. The CDR3 covers 16 residues. CDR3 sequence: CASSLTRTRSYNEQFF. For the CDR3, the DNA is TGTGCCAGCAGCTTAACCCGGACTAGGTCCTACAATGAGCAGTTCTTC.

The table lists this clonotype with a count of one. The chain employs TRBV28 and TRBJ1-1, with 9 bases that match TRBD1. CDR1 is MDHEN, CDR2 SYDVKM, per germline. The junction had 12 bases not matched to a gene; V was cut back by 5 bases and J by 8 bases. The CDR3 loop spans 15 amino acids. The CDR3 loop is CASSITGGALNEAFF. The CDR3 DNA sequence: TGTGCCAGCAGTATCACAGGGGGCGCATTAAACGAAGCTTTCTTT. The full variable domain, rest sourced from reference TRBV28 and TRBJ1-1, is DVKVTQSSRYLVKRTGEKVFLECVQDMDHENMFWYRQDPGLGLRLIYFSYDVKMKEKGDIPEGYSVSREKKERFSLILESASTNQTSMYLCASSITGGALNEAFFGQGTRLTVV.

This sequence joins TRBV7-2 and TRBJ1-5; no clear D. From germline, CDR1 is SGHTA and CDR2 FQGNSA. Trimming pared 0 bases from V and 10 bases from J, leaving 13 bases between. This CDR3 is 14 amino acids long. The CDR3 reads CASSLAGSALPQHF. In DNA form, the CDR3 reads TGTGCCAGCAGCTTAGCGGGCAGCGCCCTACCCCAGCATTTT.

The rearrangement uses TRBV3-1 and TRBJ1-2; maybe TRBD1 (6 bases). In germline, CDR1 is LGHDT, CDR2 YNNKEL (reference sequence). The V end was cut by 1 base, the J end by 8 bases, with 11 bases between. The CDR3 has 13 amino acids. CDR3 region: CASSQVQGRGYTF. The CDR3 DNA reads TGTGCCAGCAGCCAAGTCCAGGGGAGAGGCTACACCTTC. Complete variable domain (other parts from reference TRBV3-1 and TRBJ1-2): DTAVSQTPKYLVTQMGNDKSIKCEQNLGHDTMYWYKQDSKKFLKIMFSYNNKELIINETVPNRFSPKSPDKAHLNLHINSLELGDSAVYFCASSQVQGRGYTFGSGTRLTVV.

This clonotype was counted a few times. The chain carries TRBV7-3 and TRBJ1-1; D remains unclear. The V gene lost 5 bases and the J gene lost 0 bases, with 10 bases spanning the gap. CDR3 length: 14 amino acids. Germline CDR1 is SGHTA and CDR2 is FQGTGA. CDR3 sequence (DNA): TGTGCCAGCAGCGCGGACGGATTGAACACTGAAGCTTTCTTT. It codes for CASSADGLNTEAFF. Together with reference TRBV7-3 and TRBJ1-1, the CDR3 gives the full variable domain: GAGVSQTPSNKVTEKGKYVELRCDPISGHTALYWYRQSLGQGPEFLIYFQGTGAADDSGLPNDRFFAVRPEGSVSTLKIQRTERGDSAVYLCASSADGLNTEAFFGQGTRLTVV.

This clonotype was counted only a few times. The V call is TRBV6-1, the J call TRBJ1-5, with D unresolved. Per the germline V gene, CDR1 is MNHNS and CDR2 is SASEGT. The CDR3 has 16 residues. V was clipped by 3 bases and J by 4 bases, with 16 bases between them. The CDR3 region is CASSEMVGRENQPQHF. The CDR3 DNA sequence: TGTGCCAGCAGTGAGATGGTGGGTCGAGAAAATCAGCCCCAGCATTTT.